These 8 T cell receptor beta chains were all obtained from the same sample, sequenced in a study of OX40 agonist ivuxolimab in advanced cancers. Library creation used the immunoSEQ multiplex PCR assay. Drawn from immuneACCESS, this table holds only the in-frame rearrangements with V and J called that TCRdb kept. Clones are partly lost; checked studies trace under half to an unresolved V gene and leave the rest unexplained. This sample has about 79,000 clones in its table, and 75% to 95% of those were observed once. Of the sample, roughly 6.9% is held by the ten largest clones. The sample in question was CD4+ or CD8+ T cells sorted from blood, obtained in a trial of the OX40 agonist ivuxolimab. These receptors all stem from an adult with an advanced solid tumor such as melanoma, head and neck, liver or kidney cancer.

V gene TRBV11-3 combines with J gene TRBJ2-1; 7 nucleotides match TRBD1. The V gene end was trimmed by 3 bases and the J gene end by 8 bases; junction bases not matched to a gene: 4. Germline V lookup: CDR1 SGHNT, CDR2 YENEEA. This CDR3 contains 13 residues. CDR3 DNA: TGTGCCAGCAGCTTGACAGGGTACTATGAGCAGTTCTTC. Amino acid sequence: CASSLTGYYEQFF.

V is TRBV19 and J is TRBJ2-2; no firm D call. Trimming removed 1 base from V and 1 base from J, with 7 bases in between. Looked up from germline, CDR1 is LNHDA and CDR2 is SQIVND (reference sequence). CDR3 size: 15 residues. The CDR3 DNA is TGTGCCAGTAGTATAGTTTCGGGGAACACCGGGGAGCTGTTTTTT. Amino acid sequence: CASSIVSGNTGELFF.

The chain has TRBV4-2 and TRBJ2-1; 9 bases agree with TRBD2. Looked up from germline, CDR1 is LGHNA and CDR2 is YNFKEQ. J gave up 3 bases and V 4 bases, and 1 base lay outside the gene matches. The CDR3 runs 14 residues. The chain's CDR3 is CASSLSGSYNEQFF. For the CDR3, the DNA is TGTGCCAGCAGCCTTAGCGGGAGCTACAATGAGCAGTTCTTC.

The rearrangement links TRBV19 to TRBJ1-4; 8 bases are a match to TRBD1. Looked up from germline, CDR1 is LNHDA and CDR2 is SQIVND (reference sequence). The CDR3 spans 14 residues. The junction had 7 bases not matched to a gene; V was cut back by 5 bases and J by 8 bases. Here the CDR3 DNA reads TGTGCCAGTAGTCGACAGGGGCCGGGGGAAAAACTGTTTTTT. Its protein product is CASSRQGPGEKLFF.

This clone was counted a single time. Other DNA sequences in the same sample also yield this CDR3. The chain's CDR3 is CASSLEAYEQYF. CDR3 DNA sequence: TGTGCCAGCAGCTTGGAGGCCTACGAGCAGTACTTC. The rearrangement uses TRBV5-6 and TRBJ2-7, with D uncertain. Germline V CDR1 and CDR2: SGHDT, YYEEEE. This CDR3 is 12 amino acids long. Trimming shortened V by 0 bases and J by 2 bases, and 3 bases separated the two germline ends.

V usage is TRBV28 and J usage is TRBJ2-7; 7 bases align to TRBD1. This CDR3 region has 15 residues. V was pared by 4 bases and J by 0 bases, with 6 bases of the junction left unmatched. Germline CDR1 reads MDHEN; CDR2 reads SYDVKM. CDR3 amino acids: CASSSTGRFSYEQYF. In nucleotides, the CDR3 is TGTGCCAGCAGTTCGACAGGGCGATTCTCCTACGAGCAGTACTTC.

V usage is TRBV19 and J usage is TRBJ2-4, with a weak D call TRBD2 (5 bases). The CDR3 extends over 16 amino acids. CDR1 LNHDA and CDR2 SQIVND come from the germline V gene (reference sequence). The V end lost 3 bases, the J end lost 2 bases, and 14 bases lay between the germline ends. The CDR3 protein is CASSISAWRSKNIQYF. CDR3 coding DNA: TGTGCCAGTAGTATCTCGGCGTGGAGGTCCAAAAACATTCAGTACTTC.

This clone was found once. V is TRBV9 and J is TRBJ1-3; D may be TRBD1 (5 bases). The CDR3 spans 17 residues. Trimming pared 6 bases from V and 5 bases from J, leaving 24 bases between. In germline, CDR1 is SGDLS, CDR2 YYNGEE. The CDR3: CASTPGQGKTSRNTIYF. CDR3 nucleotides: TGTGCCAGCACCCCTGGGCAGGGAAAAACGTCCAGAAACACCATATATTTT. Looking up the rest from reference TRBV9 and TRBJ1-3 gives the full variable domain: DSGVTQTPKHLITATGQRVTLRCSPRSGDLSVYWYQQSLDQGLQFLIQYYNGEERAKGNILERFSAQQFPDLHSELNLSSLELGDSALYFCASTPGQGKTSRNTIYFGEGSWLTVV.